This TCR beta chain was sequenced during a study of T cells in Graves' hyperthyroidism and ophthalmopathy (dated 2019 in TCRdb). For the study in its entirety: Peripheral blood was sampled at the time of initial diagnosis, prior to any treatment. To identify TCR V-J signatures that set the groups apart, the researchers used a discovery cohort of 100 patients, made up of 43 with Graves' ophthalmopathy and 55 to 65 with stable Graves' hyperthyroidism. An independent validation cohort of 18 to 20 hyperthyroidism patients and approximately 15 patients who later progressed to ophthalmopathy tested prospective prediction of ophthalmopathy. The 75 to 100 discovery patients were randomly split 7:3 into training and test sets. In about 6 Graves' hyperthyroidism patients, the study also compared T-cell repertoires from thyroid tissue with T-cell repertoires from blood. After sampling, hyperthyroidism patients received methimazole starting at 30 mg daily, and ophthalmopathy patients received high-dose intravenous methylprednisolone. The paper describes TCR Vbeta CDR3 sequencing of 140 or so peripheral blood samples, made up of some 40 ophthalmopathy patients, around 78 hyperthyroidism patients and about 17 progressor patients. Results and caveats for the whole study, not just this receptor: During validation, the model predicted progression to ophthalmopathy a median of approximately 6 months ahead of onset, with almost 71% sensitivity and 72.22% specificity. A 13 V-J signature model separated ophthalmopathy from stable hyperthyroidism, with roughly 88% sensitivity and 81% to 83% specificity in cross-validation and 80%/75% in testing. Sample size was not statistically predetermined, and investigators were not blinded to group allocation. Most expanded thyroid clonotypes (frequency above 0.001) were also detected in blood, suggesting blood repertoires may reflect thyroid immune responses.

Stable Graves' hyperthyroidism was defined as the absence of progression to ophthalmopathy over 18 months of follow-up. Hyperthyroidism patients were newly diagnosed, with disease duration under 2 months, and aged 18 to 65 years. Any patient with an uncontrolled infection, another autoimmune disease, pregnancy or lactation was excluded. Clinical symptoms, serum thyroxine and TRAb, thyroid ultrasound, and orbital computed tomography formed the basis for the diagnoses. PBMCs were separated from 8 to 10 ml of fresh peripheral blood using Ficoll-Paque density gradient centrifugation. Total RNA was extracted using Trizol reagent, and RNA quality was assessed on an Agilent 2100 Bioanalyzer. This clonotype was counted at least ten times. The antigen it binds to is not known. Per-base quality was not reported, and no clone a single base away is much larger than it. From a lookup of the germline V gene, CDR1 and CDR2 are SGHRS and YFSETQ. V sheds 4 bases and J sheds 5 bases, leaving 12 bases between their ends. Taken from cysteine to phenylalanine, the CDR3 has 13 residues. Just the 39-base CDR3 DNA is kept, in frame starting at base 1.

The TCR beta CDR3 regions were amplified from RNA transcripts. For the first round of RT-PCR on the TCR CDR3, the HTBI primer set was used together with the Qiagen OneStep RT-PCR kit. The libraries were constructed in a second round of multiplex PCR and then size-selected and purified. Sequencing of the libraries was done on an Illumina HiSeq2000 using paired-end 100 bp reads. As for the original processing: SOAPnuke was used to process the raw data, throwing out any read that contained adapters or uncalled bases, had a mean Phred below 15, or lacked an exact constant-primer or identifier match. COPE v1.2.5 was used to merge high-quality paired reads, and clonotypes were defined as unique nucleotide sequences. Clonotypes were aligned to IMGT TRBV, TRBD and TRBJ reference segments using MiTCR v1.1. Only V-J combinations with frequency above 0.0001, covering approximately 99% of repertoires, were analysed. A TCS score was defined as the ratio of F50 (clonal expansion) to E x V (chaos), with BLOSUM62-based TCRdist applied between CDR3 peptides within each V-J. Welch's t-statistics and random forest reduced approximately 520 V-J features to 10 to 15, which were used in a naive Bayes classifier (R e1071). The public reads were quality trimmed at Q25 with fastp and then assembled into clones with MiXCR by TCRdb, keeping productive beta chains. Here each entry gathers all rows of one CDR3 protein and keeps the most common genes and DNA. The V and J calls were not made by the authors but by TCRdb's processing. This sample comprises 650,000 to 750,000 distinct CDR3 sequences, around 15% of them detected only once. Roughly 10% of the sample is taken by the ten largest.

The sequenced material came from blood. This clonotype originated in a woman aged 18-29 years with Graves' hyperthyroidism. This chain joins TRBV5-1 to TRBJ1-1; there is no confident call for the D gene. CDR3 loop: CASSRTGITEAFF. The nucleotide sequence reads TGCGCCAGCAGCCGAACGGGGATAACTGAAGCTTTCTTT.